This is a list of T cell receptor beta chains from one sample in a study of blood T cell repertoires in COVID-19. Using immunoSEQ multiplex PCR, the repertoire was profiled, and TCRdb retains in-frame clones only, with some absent. The table shows about 240,000 clones, with roughly four fifths occurring only once. Sample: peripheral blood. Receptors were obtained from an older woman with active or convalescent COVID-19. Both conserved end residues are part of each CDR3. The order of the fields is J gene, V gene, CDR3 length, clone size, D gene, CDR3 DNA, CDR3 protein. The D gene is left open where the match is weak. Clone size, where shown, is once, few, many, or a class for clones that have expanded.

j_call: TRBJ1-1; v_call: TRBV12-5; cdr3_length: 12; clone_size: NA; d_call: NA; cdr3_nt: TGTGCTAGTGGCTCGGACTGGCGGGAAGCTTTCTTT; cdr3_aa: CASGSDWREAFF
j_call: TRBJ1-2; v_call: TRBV5-1; cdr3_length: 17; clone_size: NA; d_call: TRBD1; cdr3_nt: TGCGCCAGCAGCTTGTCCGGATCGGCAGGGGGGAACTATGGCTACACCTTC; cdr3_aa: CASSLSGSAGGNYGYTF
j_call: TRBJ2-3; v_call: TRBV6-4; cdr3_length: 15; clone_size: NA; d_call: TRBD2; cdr3_nt: TGTGCCAGCAGTGACAAGCGGGGGGATCTTGATACGCAGTATTTT; cdr3_aa: CASSDKRGDLDTQYF
j_call: TRBJ1-2; v_call: TRBV7-8; cdr3_length: 17; clone_size: NA; d_call: TRBD1; cdr3_nt: TGTGCCAGCAGCCATATGGCCGGGGCAGGGGGCGGCTATGGCTACACCTTC; cdr3_aa: CASSHMAGAGGGYGYTF
j_call: TRBJ1-1; v_call: TRBV15; cdr3_length: 12; clone_size: NA; d_call: NA; cdr3_nt: TGTGCCACCAGCAGAGCGGCAGGAGGAGCTTTCTTT; cdr3_aa: CATSRAAGGAFF
j_call: TRBJ2-7; v_call: TRBV2; cdr3_length: 14; clone_size: NA; d_call: TRBD1; cdr3_nt: TGTGCCAGCAACAAGGGACAGGGCTCCTACGAGCAGTACTTC; cdr3_aa: CASNKGQGSYEQYF
j_call: TRBJ2-7; v_call: TRBV5-4; cdr3_length: 13; clone_size: NA; d_call: NA; cdr3_nt: TGTGCCAGCAGCTTGTTCGGGAACTACGAGCAGTACTTC; cdr3_aa: CASSLFGNYEQYF
j_call: TRBJ2-2; v_call: TRBV27; cdr3_length: 12; clone_size: NA; d_call: NA; cdr3_nt: TGTGCCAGCAGTTTTAGTGCCGGGGAGCTGTTTTTT; cdr3_aa: CASSFSAGELFF
j_call: TRBJ2-7; v_call: TRBV5-5; cdr3_length: 15; clone_size: NA; d_call: NA; cdr3_nt: TGTGCCAGCAGCTTGGGGACAGGAGGGCCATACGAGCAGTACTTC; cdr3_aa: CASSLGTGGPYEQYF
j_call: TRBJ2-5; v_call: TRBV19; cdr3_length: 17; clone_size: once; d_call: TRBD2; cdr3_nt: TGTGCCAGTAGTATAGTATGGGCGGGGGGAACGCAAGAGACCCAGTACTTC; cdr3_aa: CASSIVWAGGTQETQYF
j_call: TRBJ2-3; v_call: TRBV10-1; cdr3_length: 14; clone_size: NA; d_call: TRBD1; cdr3_nt: TGCGCCAGCTCATCAGGGGGAAACACAGATACGCAGTATTTT; cdr3_aa: CASSSGGNTDTQYF
j_call: TRBJ1-3; v_call: TRBV9; cdr3_length: 13; clone_size: NA; d_call: NA; cdr3_nt: TGTGCCAGCAGCGCGGGGGGTGGAAACACCATATATTTT; cdr3_aa: CASSAGGGNTIYF
j_call: TRBJ2-7; v_call: TRBV7-9; cdr3_length: 19; clone_size: NA; d_call: TRBD1; cdr3_nt: TGTGCCAGCCTACCCTATCAGTCAGGGCAGGGGGTATACTCCTACGAGCAGTACTTC; cdr3_aa: CASLPYQSGQGVYSYEQYF
j_call: TRBJ1-2; v_call: TRBV7-9; cdr3_length: 14; clone_size: NA; d_call: NA; cdr3_nt: TGTGCCAGCAGCTTAGCGTATGCAGGGGAGGGCTACACCTTC; cdr3_aa: CASSLAYAGEGYTF
j_call: TRBJ2-7; v_call: TRBV6-5; cdr3_length: 14; clone_size: few; d_call: NA; cdr3_nt: TGTGCCAGCAGTTACTCCAGGTTCTCCTACGAGCAGTACTTC; cdr3_aa: CASSYSRFSYEQYF
j_call: TRBJ2-1; v_call: TRBV12-3/TRBV12-4; cdr3_length: 12; clone_size: NA; d_call: NA; cdr3_nt: TGTGCCAGCAGCCCTGGCGACAGGGAGCAGTTCTTC; cdr3_aa: CASSPGDREQFF
j_call: TRBJ1-1; v_call: TRBV11-2; cdr3_length: 17; clone_size: NA; d_call: NA; cdr3_nt: TGTGCCAGCAGCTTAGGGGGCCGACAATTCATGAACACTGAAGCTTTCTTT; cdr3_aa: CASSLGGRQFMNTEAFF
j_call: TRBJ1-6; v_call: TRBV5-4; cdr3_length: 15; clone_size: NA; d_call: TRBD1; cdr3_nt: TGTGCCAGCAGCATCGGGACAGCTAGTAATTCACCCCTCCACTTT; cdr3_aa: CASSIGTASNSPLHF
j_call: TRBJ1-1; v_call: TRBV7-3; cdr3_length: 13; clone_size: NA; d_call: NA; cdr3_nt: TGTGCCAGCAGCAAAGGGGCGGGGAGTGAAGCTTTCTTT; cdr3_aa: CASSKGAGSEAFF
j_call: TRBJ1-2; v_call: TRBV4-1; cdr3_length: 14; clone_size: NA; d_call: NA; cdr3_nt: TGCGCCAGCAGCCAAGATCCCGGACAGAATGGCTACACCTTC; cdr3_aa: CASSQDPGQNGYTF
j_call: TRBJ2-5; v_call: TRBV7-8; cdr3_length: 14; clone_size: NA; d_call: TRBD2; cdr3_nt: TGTGCCAGCAGCCCCGGCTGGGGAGGGGAGACCCAGTACTTC; cdr3_aa: CASSPGWGGETQYF
j_call: TRBJ1-2; v_call: TRBV2; cdr3_length: 14; clone_size: NA; d_call: NA; cdr3_nt: TGTGCCAGCAGTGAAAGACAGGTTTACTATGGCTACACCTTC; cdr3_aa: CASSERQVYYGYTF
j_call: TRBJ1-2; v_call: TRBV7-3; cdr3_length: 15; clone_size: NA; d_call: NA; cdr3_nt: TGTGCCAGCAGCTTATATGGGAACAGGGAAGAAGGCTACACCTTC; cdr3_aa: CASSLYGNREEGYTF
j_call: TRBJ2-2; v_call: TRBV7-9; cdr3_length: 14; clone_size: NA; d_call: NA; cdr3_nt: TGTGCCAGCAGCTTAGCGGTGGGCTCCGGGGAGCTGTTTTTT; cdr3_aa: CASSLAVGSGELFF
j_call: TRBJ1-2; v_call: TRBV28; cdr3_length: 13; clone_size: NA; d_call: NA; cdr3_nt: TGTGCCAGCAGTTTAGGAGGGTTTGGTGGCTACACCTTC; cdr3_aa: CASSLGGFGGYTF
j_call: TRBJ2-4; v_call: TRBV6-1; cdr3_length: 15; clone_size: NA; d_call: NA; cdr3_nt: TGTGCCAGCAGTGAACTAGCTCTAGCCAAAAACATTCAGTACTTC; cdr3_aa: CASSELALAKNIQYF
j_call: TRBJ2-1; v_call: TRBV11-2; cdr3_length: 16; clone_size: NA; d_call: TRBD1; cdr3_nt: TGTGCCAGCAGAAGACCTGGACAGGGGGGCAGGAATGAGCAGTTCTTC; cdr3_aa: CASRRPGQGGRNEQFF
j_call: TRBJ1-1; v_call: TRBV7-9; cdr3_length: 16; clone_size: NA; d_call: NA; cdr3_nt: TGTGCCAGCAGCTTAGCTGGAGGTGCAGGGAACACTGAAGCTTTCTTT; cdr3_aa: CASSLAGGAGNTEAFF
j_call: TRBJ1-4; v_call: TRBV5-1; cdr3_length: 15; clone_size: NA; d_call: NA; cdr3_nt: TGCGCCAGCAGCTTGGAAGGTGCGGGTCCCCTAAACCGGTTTTTT; cdr3_aa: CASSLEGAGPLNRFF
j_call: TRBJ2-7; v_call: TRBV18; cdr3_length: 11; clone_size: NA; d_call: NA; cdr3_nt: TGTGCCAGCTCAGAGGGGGACGAGCAGTACTTC; cdr3_aa: CASSEGDEQYF
j_call: TRBJ2-4; v_call: TRBV19; cdr3_length: 14; clone_size: NA; d_call: NA; cdr3_nt: TGTGCCAGTAGTATCGGTGGGGCAACAAACATTCAGTACTTC; cdr3_aa: CASSIGGATNIQYF
j_call: TRBJ2-7; v_call: TRBV5-1; cdr3_length: 15; clone_size: NA; d_call: NA; cdr3_nt: TGCGCCAGCAGCTTGATGGGGGCGGCGGGCTACGAGCAGTACTTC; cdr3_aa: CASSLMGAAGYEQYF
j_call: TRBJ1-2; v_call: TRBV12-3/TRBV12-4; cdr3_length: 13; clone_size: NA; d_call: NA; cdr3_nt: TGTGCCAGCAGTCATGGGCAGGTCTATGGCTACACCTTC; cdr3_aa: CASSHGQVYGYTF
j_call: TRBJ1-1; v_call: TRBV27; cdr3_length: 17; clone_size: NA; d_call: TRBD1; cdr3_nt: TGTGCCAGCAGTCCAAGGGACAGGGGTGGATTAAACACTGAAGCTTTCTTT; cdr3_aa: CASSPRDRGGLNTEAFF
j_call: TRBJ2-1; v_call: TRBV10-3; cdr3_length: 11; clone_size: NA; d_call: NA; cdr3_nt: TGTGCCATCAGCCTAGACAATGAGCAGTTCTTC; cdr3_aa: CAISLDNEQFF
j_call: TRBJ2-1; v_call: TRBV15; cdr3_length: 15; clone_size: NA; d_call: NA; cdr3_nt: TGTGCCACCAGCAGCCGGGACTCCCTATACAATGAGCAGTTCTTC; cdr3_aa: CATSSRDSLYNEQFF
j_call: TRBJ1-1; v_call: TRBV5-1; cdr3_length: 16; clone_size: NA; d_call: TRBD1; cdr3_nt: TGCGCCAGCAGCTGGGGGGACAGGGGGCGAGTCACTGAAGCTTTCTTT; cdr3_aa: CASSWGDRGRVTEAFF
j_call: TRBJ2-7; v_call: TRBV5-1; cdr3_length: 15; clone_size: NA; d_call: TRBD1; cdr3_nt: TGCGCCAGCAGCAGCTACCCGGGACAGTCCTACGAGCAGTACTTC; cdr3_aa: CASSSYPGQSYEQYF
j_call: TRBJ2-5; v_call: TRBV19; cdr3_length: 14; clone_size: NA; d_call: NA; cdr3_nt: TGTGCCAGTAGTATAGGGGGGGTACAAGAGACCCAGTACTTC; cdr3_aa: CASSIGGVQETQYF
j_call: TRBJ1-2; v_call: TRBV5-1; cdr3_length: 15; clone_size: NA; d_call: NA; cdr3_nt: TGCGCCAGCAGCTTGGCCGGACAGACTCGGAATGGCTACACCTTC; cdr3_aa: CASSLAGQTRNGYTF
j_call: TRBJ1-2; v_call: TRBV6-2/TRBV6-3; cdr3_length: 13; clone_size: NA; d_call: NA; cdr3_nt: TGTGCCAGCAGCCCCTCGGGAGACTATGGCTACACCTTC; cdr3_aa: CASSPSGDYGYTF